This TCR beta chain was sequenced during a study of blood T cell repertoires in COVID-19. TCRdb's copy holds only in-frame clones and misses some; the assay was immunoSEQ multiplex PCR. The data show around 55,000 clones, with around 90% seen just once and about 1.5% held by the top ten. CDR1 and CDR2 (germline): SSHAT, FNYEAQ (reference sequence). The CDR3 length is 15 residues. Concerning this clone itself: A read error may produce the germline difference seen at one junction end.

Sequencing input: peripheral blood. The rearrangement links TRBV7-7 to TRBJ2-5; 7 nucleotides match TRBD2. This clonotype was sampled from a man between 60 and 75 years old with acute or convalescent COVID-19. The CDR3 nucleotides are TGTGCTAGCAGCTTAGAGGCTAGCGGACAAGAGACCCAGTACTTC. It encodes CASSLEASGQETQYF.